This TCR beta chain comes out of a study of Ad26.COV2.S vaccination and SARS-CoV-2 variants. The assay was immunoSEQ multiplex PCR, and TCRdb's table has in-frame clones only and misses some. The data contain some 270,000 clones, roughly 85% of them singletons. The CDR3 totals 14 residues. The junction had 6 bases not matched to a gene; V was cut back by 5 bases and J by 5 bases. Germline CDR1 reads MNHEY; CDR2 reads SVGEGT. Treatment reported: 19 received Ad26.COV2.S at low or high dose, single or two shots; a few received placebo; per-sample allocation not given. On day 63 after the first injection, vaccine and placebo recipients gave samples.

The sequence was collected from a person aged 18-60 years who received the Ad26.COV2.S COVID-19 vaccine or a placebo. Sequenced material: peripheral blood, taken in a trial of Ad26.COV2.S vaccine versus placebo. V usage is TRBV6-2 or TRBV6-3 and J usage is TRBJ1-5, with 7 bases aligning to TRBD1. The CDR3 nucleotides read TGTGCCAGCAGTCCCCCACAGGGGCATCAGCCCCAGCATTTT. Encoded protein: CASSPPQGHQPQHF.